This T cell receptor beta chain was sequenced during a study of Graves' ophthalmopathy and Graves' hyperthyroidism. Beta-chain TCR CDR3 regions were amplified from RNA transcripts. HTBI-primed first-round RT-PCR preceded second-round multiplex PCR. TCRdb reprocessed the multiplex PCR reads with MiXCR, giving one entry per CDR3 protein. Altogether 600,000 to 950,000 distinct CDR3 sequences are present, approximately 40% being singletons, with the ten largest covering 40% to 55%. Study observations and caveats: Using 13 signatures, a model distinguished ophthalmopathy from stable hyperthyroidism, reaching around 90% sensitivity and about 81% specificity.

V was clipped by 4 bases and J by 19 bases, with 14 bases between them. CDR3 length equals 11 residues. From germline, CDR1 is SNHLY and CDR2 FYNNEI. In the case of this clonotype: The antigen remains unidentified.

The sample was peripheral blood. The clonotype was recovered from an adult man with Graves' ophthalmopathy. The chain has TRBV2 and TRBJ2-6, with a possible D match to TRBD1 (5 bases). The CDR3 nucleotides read TGTGCCAGCAGTGGGAAGGGCAGGGAAACTTTC. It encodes CASSGKGRETF.